The present entry profiles one TCR beta chain with its context. Its antigen is unidentified. Trimming removed 4 bases at V and 0 bases at J, with 11 bases between. Germline V gene data show CDR1 as SGDLS and CDR2 as YYNGEE. CDR3 size: 15 residues. This entry is derived from a study of STAT5B mutations in CD4+ large granular lymphocyte leukemia. Sequencing was at survey level. Authors' data handling: A productive frequency of 2.59 x 10-5 was the lowest detectable. Here immunoSEQ multiplex PCR was the method, and the copy in TCRdb shows in-frame clones only, minus some. The DNA was the basis for D and trimming; V, J and clone size are from that table. The table lists roughly 40,000 clones, approximately 83% of them singletons. Study observations and caveats: Without HLA matching, higher CD4+ than CD8+ T-LGLL clonality could reflect small sample size.

The sequenced material came from CD4+ T cells from blood buffy coats. The V gene is TRBV9, the J gene TRBJ1-3; maybe TRBD1 (5 bases). The TCR was taken from a human donor in good health. CDR3 in amino acids: CASSLGLNSGNTIYF. The CDR3 bases are TGTGCCAGCAGCCTGGGACTGAACTCTGGAAACACCATATATTTT.